What follows are 21 T cell receptor beta chains derived from one specimen sequenced in a study of OX40 agonist ivuxolimab in advanced cancers. Repertoires were generated with immunoSEQ multiplex PCR, while TCRdb's copy carries only in-frame clones and drops some. The sample carries 11,000 or so clones, about three quarters recorded once. The specimen was CD4+ or CD8+ T cells sorted from blood, collected in a trial of the OX40 agonist ivuxolimab. These receptors all come from an adult with an advanced solid tumor such as melanoma, head and neck, liver or kidney cancer.

This clone was detected once. The chain combines TRBV11-1 with TRBJ2-7; 11 nucleotides line up with TRBD2. The CDR3 is made up of 14 amino acids. Trimming took 6 bases from V and 5 from J; bases not matched to a gene: 6. Per the germline V gene, CDR1 is SGHAT and CDR2 is FQDESV (reference sequence). CDR3 coding DNA: TGTGCCAGCAGAGCTAGCGGGGGGTTTGACGAGCAGTACTTC. Translated, it gives CASRASGGFDEQYF.

This clone was counted once. The V gene is TRBV27, the J gene TRBJ2-3; 8 bases are a match to TRBD1. This CDR3 comprises 16 residues. In germline, CDR1 is MNHEY, CDR2 SMNVEV (reference sequence). Germline trimming cut 1 base from V and 1 base from J; bases unmatched to any gene: 4. The CDR3 is CASSLWTGLRTDTQYF. CDR3 coding DNA: TGTGCCAGCAGTTTATGGACAGGGCTACGCACAGATACGCAGTATTTT.

V usage is TRBV7-6 and J usage is TRBJ1-1, with 7 bases that match TRBD1. From germline, CDR1 is SGHVS and CDR2 FNYEAQ. The CDR3 runs 14 residues. Trimming removed 4 bases from V and 1 base from J; junction bases left unmatched: 3. CDR3 DNA: TGTGCCAGCAGCTCAGGGGGGGGGAACACTGAAGCTTTCTTT. Translation gives CASSSGGGNTEAFF.

This clone was detected once. The J gene is TRBJ2-7, the V gene TRBV9; 7 bases align to TRBD2. CDR3 length: 15 residues. Unmatched junction bases numbered 7, after V lost 3 bases and J lost 1 base. The germline CDR1 and CDR2 sequences are SGDLS and YYNGEE. The CDR3 nucleotides read TGTGCCAGCAGCGCCGGGGACTACCGATCCTACGAGCAGTACTTC. The encoded protein is CASSAGDYRSYEQYF.

About this clone itself: This sample includes further DNA sequences coding for the same CDR3. The chain links TRBV9 to TRBJ2-7; possibly TRBD2 for D (5 bases). Per germline, CDR1 SGDLS and CDR2 YYNGEE. V shed 0 bases and J shed 0 bases, with 7 bases lying between them. The CDR3 has 14 amino acids. CDR3 bases: TGTGCCAGCAGCGTAGACAGCGGCTCCTACGAGCAGTACTTC. It codes for CASSVDSGSYEQYF.

The chain employs TRBV5-6 and TRBJ1-2; TRBD1 is a possible D gene (5 bases). CDR1 and CDR2 from the germline V gene are SGHDT and YYEEEE. The CDR3 runs to 14 residues. The V and J ends lost 1 base and 1 base respectively, with 8 bases between them. Here the CDR3 DNA reads TGTGCCAGCAGCTTGAGGGGCAGTAACTATGGCTACACCTTC. Encoded protein: CASSLRGSNYGYTF. The full variable domain, in which reference TRBV5-6 and TRBJ1-2 provide the parts outside the CDR3, is DAGVTQSPTHLIKTRGQQVTLRCSPKSGHDTVSWYQQALGQGPQFIFQYYEEEERQRGNFPDRFSGHQFPNYSSELNVNALLLGDSALYLCASSLRGSNYGYTFGSGTRLTVV.

This clone has only one observation. V gene TRBV7-9 combines with J gene TRBJ2-5; 13 bases are shared with TRBD2. The germline V gene encodes CDR1 SEHNR and CDR2 FQNEAQ (reference sequence). V lost 7 bases and J lost 3; bases outside the gene matches: 5. The CDR3 spans 15 residues. The CDR3 DNA reads as TGTGCCAGCAATGGAGGACTAGCGGGAGAAGAGACCCAGTACTTC. The encoded protein is CASNGGLAGEETQYF.

The chain uses TRBV7-8 and TRBJ1-1; D is unresolved. CDR1 is SGHVS and CDR2 is FQNEAQ in the germline V gene. V lost 1 base and J lost 8, with 5 bases in between. The CDR3 has 11 amino acids. The CDR3 coding sequence is TGTGCCAGCAGCTTAGGGCAGGAAGCTTTCTTT. Translated, it gives CASSLGQEAFF.

This chain connects TRBV29-1 to TRBJ2-2; no firm D call. CDR3 size: 13 residues. V was trimmed by 5 bases and J by 2 bases, leaving 9 bases between them. Germline CDR1 reads SQVTM; CDR2 reads ANQGSEA. The CDR3 DNA follows: TGCAGCGTTAAGGCGCTTAACACCGGGGAGCTGTTTTTT. Translation gives CSVKALNTGELFF.

V is TRBV7-6 and J is TRBJ2-1; D is possibly TRBD1 (6 bases). The germline CDR1 and CDR2 sequences are SGHVS and FNYEAQ. V was shortened by 5 bases and J by 10 bases, with 9 bases between the two germline ends. There are 11 residues in the CDR3. CDR3 nucleotide sequence: TGTGCCAGCAGCACGGGACACGAGCAGTTCTTC. It translates to CASSTGHEQFF.

The chain is built from TRBV5-1 and TRBJ2-5, with 8 bases matching TRBD1. The CDR3 covers 16 residues. Germline trimming cut 0 bases from V and 2 bases from J; bases unmatched to any gene: 6. Germline CDR1 and CDR2: SGHRS and YFSETQ. CDR3: CASSLAAGQGQETQYF. In nucleotides, the CDR3 is TGCGCCAGCAGCTTGGCCGCCGGACAGGGACAAGAGACCCAGTACTTC.

This clone ranks as medium-sized. At one end, the junction sequence differs from germline, possibly due to a read error. CDR3 in DNA: TGTGCCATCCCTGGTATAGCGGGGGGGCCGGTCTTC. Translating it yields CAIPGIAGGPVF. The chain links TRBV10-3 to TRBJ2-1; TRBD2 matches 11 bases. The CDR3 is 12 residues long. Germline V CDR1 and CDR2: ENHRY, SYGVKD.

By share of the sample, this clone is medium-sized (0.01 to 0.1%). The sample holds other DNA sequences that translate to the same CDR3. This chain links TRBV29-1 with TRBJ2-1, with 9 positions matching TRBD2. The germline V gene encodes CDR1 SQVTM and CDR2 ANQGSEA. V shed 5 bases, J shed 5 bases, and the junction held 4 bases outside the gene matches. This CDR3 has 13 residues. The CDR3 region has the DNA TGCAGCGTTATTGCTAGCGGGAACAATGAGCAGTTCTTC. Protein product: CSVIASGNNEQFF.

This clone was observed once. The rearrangement uses TRBV30 and TRBJ2-3; D gene unclear. This CDR3 is 15 amino acids long. Germline CDR1 and CDR2: GTSNPN and SVGIG (reference sequence). The germline V and J ends were trimmed by 3 bases and 1 base, with 14 bases remaining between them. The CDR3 coding sequence is TGTGCCTGGAGCGCTATAGAGGACGGCACAGATACGCAGTATTTT. Translated: CAWSAIEDGTDTQYF. Variable domain in full (rest from reference TRBV30 and TRBJ2-3): SQTIHQWPATLVQPVGSPLSLECTVEGTSNPNLYWYRQAAGRGLQLLFYSVGIGQISSEVPQNLSASRPQDRQFILSSKKLLLSDSGFYLCAWSAIEDGTDTQYFGPGTRLTVL.

The chain carries TRBV6-1 and TRBJ2-5, with 9 nucleotides matching TRBD2. The CDR3 runs 11 residues. Germline V gives CDR1 MNHNS, CDR2 SASEGT. V was clipped by 11 bases and J by 6 bases; unmatched bases: 4. The CDR3 loop is CACGTSKTQYF. The CDR3 DNA follows: TGTGCCTGCGGGACTAGCAAGACCCAGTACTTC.

The V and J genes are TRBV7-9 and TRBJ1-5, with D perhaps matching TRBD1 (5 bases). Per the germline V gene, CDR1 is SEHNR and CDR2 is FQNEAQ (reference sequence). The ends were cut back, 1 base at V and 7 bases at J, with 17 bases in the middle. The CDR3 has 16 amino acids. As DNA, the CDR3 is TGTGCCAGCAGCTTAGGGCCAGGGCGGGAGACGCAGCCCCAGCATTTT. This translates into CASSLGPGRETQPQHF.

This chain links TRBV29-1 with TRBJ2-1; D may match TRBD1 or TRBD2 (5 bases each). Trimming pared 3 bases from V and 8 bases from J, leaving 17 bases between. This CDR3 is 14 amino acids long. The germline V gene has CDR1 SQVTM and CDR2 ANQGSEA. CDR3 nucleotides: TGCAGCGTTGAGAGGGGTCGGGATATGGATGAGCAGTTCTTC. This sequence encodes CSVERGRDMDEQFF.

J is TRBJ1-2 and V is TRBV5-1; no firm D call. Germline-derived CDR1 and CDR2 are SGHRS and YFSETQ. Trimming cost V 7 bases and J 4 bases, with 14 bases left between them. The CDR3 has 13 amino acids. CDR3 bases: TGCGCCAGCTGGGATCGAAAGACCTATGGCTACACCTTC. Its translation is CASWDRKTYGYTF.

V gene TRBV7-8 combines with J gene TRBJ2-3, with D possibly being TRBD2 (6 bases). The V end lost 5 bases, the J end lost 6 bases, and 15 bases lay between the germline ends. The CDR3 has 14 amino acids. Germline CDR1 SGHVS, CDR2 FQNEAQ. CDR3 in DNA: TGTGCCAGCAGCCCAGGTCGGGAGAGGGATACGCAGTATTTT. Encoded protein: CASSPGRERDTQYF.

The V gene is TRBV7-9, the J gene TRBJ2-7; TRBD2 aligns across 8 bases. Germline loops: CDR1 SEHNR, CDR2 FQNEAQ (reference sequence). Germline trimming cut 5 bases from V and 4 bases from J; bases unmatched to any gene: 10. The CDR3 has 15 residues. CDR3 sequence: CASSAREGVIYEQYF. DNA of the CDR3: TGTGCCAGCAGCGCCCGGGAGGGGGTAATATACGAGCAGTACTTC.

Worth noting for this clone: An end of the junction does not agree with germline; a read error may underlie this. The rearrangement links TRBV27 to TRBJ2-5; the match to TRBD2 covers 10 bases. The closer fit of TRBJ2-7 to the DNA end suggests the J call may be wrong. The CDR3 length is 15 residues. Germline assignment: CDR1 MNHEY and CDR2 SMNVEV (reference sequence). CDR3 sequence: CASSVSLAGPYEQYF. CDR3 in DNA: TGTGCCAGCAGTGTATCACTAGCGGGGCCTTACGAGCAGTACTTC.